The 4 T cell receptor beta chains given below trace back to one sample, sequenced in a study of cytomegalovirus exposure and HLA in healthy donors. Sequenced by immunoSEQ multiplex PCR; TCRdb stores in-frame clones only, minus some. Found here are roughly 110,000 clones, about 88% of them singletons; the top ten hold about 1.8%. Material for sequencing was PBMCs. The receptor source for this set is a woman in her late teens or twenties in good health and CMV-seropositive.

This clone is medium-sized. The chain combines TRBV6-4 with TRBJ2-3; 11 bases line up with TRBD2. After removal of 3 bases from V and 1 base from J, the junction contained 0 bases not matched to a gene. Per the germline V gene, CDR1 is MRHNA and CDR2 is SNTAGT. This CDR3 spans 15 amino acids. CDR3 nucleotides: TGTGCCAGCAGTGAGACTAGCGGGGGCACAGATACGCAGTATTTT. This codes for CASSETSGGTDTQYF.

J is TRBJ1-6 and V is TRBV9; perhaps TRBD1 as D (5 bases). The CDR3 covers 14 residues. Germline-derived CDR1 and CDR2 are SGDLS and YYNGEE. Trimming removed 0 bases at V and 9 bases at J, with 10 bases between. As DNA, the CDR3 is TGTGCCAGCAGCGTAGCAGGGTCCGGTTCACCCCTCCACTTT. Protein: CASSVAGSGSPLHF.

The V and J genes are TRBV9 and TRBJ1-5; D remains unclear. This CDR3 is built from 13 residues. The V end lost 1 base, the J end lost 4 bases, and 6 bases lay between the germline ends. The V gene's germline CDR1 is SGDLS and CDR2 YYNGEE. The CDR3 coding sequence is TGTGCCAGCAGCGTAACTGAAAATCAGCCCCAGCATTTT. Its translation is CASSVTENQPQHF.

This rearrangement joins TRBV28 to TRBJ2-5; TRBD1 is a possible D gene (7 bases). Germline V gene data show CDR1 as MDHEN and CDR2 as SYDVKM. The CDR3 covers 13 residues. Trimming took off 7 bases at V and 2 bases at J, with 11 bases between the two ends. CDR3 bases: TGTGCCAGCACCGCGGGACAGCAAGAGACCCAGTACTTC. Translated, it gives CASTAGQQETQYF.